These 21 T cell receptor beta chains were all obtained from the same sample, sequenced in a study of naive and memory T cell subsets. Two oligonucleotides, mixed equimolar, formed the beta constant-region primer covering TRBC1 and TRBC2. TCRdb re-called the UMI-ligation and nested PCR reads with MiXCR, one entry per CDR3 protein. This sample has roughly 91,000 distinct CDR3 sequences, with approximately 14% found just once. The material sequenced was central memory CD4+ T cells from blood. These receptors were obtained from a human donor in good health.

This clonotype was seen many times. CDR3 in amino acids: CASSQGAAGGNEQFF. The CDR3 DNA sequence: TGTGCCAGCAGCCAAGGCGCGGCAGGGGGCAATGAGCAGTTCTTC. The V gene is TRBV4-2, the J gene TRBJ2-1, with 7 nucleotides matching TRBD1. The CDR3 extends over 15 amino acids. In germline, CDR1 is LGHNA, CDR2 YNFKEQ. J gave up 6 bases and V 1 base, and 6 bases lay outside the gene matches.

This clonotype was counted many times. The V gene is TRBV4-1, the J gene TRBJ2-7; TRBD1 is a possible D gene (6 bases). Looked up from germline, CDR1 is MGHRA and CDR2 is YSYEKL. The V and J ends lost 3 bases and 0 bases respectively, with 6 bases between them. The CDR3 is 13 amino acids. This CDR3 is CASSHRGSYEQYF. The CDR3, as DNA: TGCGCCAGCAGCCACAGGGGCTCCTACGAGCAGTACTTC.

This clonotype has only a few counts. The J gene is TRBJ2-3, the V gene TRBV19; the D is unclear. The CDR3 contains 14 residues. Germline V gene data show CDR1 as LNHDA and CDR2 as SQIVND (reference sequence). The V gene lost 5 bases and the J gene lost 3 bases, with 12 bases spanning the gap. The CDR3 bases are TGTGCCAGTAGTGTGACCGAAGCAACAGATACGCAGTATTTT. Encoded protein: CASSVTEATDTQYF.

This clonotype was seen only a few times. The CDR3 DNA is TGCGCCAGCAGCATGACTAGCGGAGGGGAGACCCAGTACTTC. This gives the protein CASSMTSGGETQYF. V and J are TRBV4-1 and TRBJ2-5, with 9 bases matching TRBD2. The CDR3 sequence is 14 residues long. V lost 5 bases to trimming and J lost 5 bases; unmatched junction nucleotides: 6. Germline lookup yields CDR1 MGHRA and CDR2 YSYEKL.

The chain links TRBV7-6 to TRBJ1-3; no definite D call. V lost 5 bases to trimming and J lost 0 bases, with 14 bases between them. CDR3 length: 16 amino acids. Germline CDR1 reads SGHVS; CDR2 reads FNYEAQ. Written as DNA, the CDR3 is TGTGCCAGCAGCCCATTCACTCCCCACTCTGGAAACACCATATATTTT. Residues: CASSPFTPHSGNTIYF. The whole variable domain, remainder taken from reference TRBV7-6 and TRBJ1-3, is GAGVSQSPRYKVTKRGQDVALRCDPISGHVSLYWYRQALGQGPEFLTYFNYEAQQDKSGLPNDRFSAERPEGSISTLTIQRTEQRDSAMYRCASSPFTPHSGNTIYFGEGSWLTVV.

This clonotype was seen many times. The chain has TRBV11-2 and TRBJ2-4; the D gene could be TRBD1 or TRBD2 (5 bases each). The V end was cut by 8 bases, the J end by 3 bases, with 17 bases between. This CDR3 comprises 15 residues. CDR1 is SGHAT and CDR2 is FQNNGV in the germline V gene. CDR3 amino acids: CASVGLRGGKNIQYF. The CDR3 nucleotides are TGTGCCAGCGTGGGCCTTCGGGGCGGCAAAAACATTCAGTACTTC.

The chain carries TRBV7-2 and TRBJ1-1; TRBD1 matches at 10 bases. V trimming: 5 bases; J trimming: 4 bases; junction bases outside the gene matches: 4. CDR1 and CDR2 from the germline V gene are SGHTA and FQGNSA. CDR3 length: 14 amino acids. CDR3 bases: TGTGCCAGCAGCCGGGACAGGGGTGGCACTGAAGCTTTCTTT. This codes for CASSRDRGGTEAFF. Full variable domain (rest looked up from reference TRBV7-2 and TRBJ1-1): GAGVSQSPSNKVTEKGKDVELRCDPISGHTALYWYRQSLGQGLEFLIYFQGNSAPDKSGLPSDRFSAERTGGSVSTLTIQRTQQEDSAVYLCASSRDRGGTEAFFGQGTRLTVV.

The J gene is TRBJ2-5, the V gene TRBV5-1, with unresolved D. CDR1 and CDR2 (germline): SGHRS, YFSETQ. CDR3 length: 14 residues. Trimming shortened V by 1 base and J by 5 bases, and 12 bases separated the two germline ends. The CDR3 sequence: CASSLSALGETQYF. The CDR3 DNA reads TGCGCCAGCAGCTTGAGCGCCCTGGGTGAGACCCAGTACTTC.

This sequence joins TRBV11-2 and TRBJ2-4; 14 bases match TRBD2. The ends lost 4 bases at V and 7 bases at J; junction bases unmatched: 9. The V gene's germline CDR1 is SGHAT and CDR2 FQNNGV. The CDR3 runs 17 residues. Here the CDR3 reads CASSSLRRLAGGNIQYF. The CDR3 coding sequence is TGTGCCAGCAGCTCGCTCCGCCGACTAGCGGGGGGGAACATTCAGTACTTC.

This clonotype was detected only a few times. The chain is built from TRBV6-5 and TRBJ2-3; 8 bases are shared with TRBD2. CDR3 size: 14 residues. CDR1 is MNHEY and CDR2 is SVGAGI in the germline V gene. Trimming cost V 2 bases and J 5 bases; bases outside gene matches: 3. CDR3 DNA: TGTGCCAGCAGTTACCGGGAGGGGGAAGATACGCAGTATTTT. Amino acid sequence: CASSYREGEDTQYF.

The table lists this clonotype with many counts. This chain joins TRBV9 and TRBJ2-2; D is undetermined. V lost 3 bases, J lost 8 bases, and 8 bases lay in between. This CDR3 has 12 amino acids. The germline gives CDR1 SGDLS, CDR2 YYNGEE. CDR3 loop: CASSGGGGELFF. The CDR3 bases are TGTGCCAGCAGCGGTGGCGGAGGGGAGCTGTTTTTT.

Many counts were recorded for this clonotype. The CDR3 spells CAISEWASTPAGYTF. CDR3 nucleotides: TGTGCCATCAGTGAGTGGGCCAGTACTCCCGCTGGCTACACCTTC. The chain joins TRBV10-3 to TRBJ1-2; D is uncertain. CDR3 length: 15 residues. Trimming took off 1 base at V and 7 bases at J, with 16 bases between the two ends. Germline lookup yields CDR1 ENHRY and CDR2 SYGVKD.

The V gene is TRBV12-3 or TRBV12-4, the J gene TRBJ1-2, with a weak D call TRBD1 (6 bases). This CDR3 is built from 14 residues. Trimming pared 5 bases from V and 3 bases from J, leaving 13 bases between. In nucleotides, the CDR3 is TGTGCCAGCAGTCTCCGGGGGCTGCACTATGGCTACACCTTC. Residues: CASSLRGLHYGYTF.

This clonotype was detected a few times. CDR3 amino acids: CASSPNTGGSGNTIYF. Written as DNA, the CDR3 is TGTGCCAGCTCACCAAACACAGGCGGCTCTGGAAACACCATATATTTT. The chain couples TRBV18 to TRBJ1-3; TRBD1 is a possible D gene (5 bases). V lost 2 bases and J 0 bases, leaving 11 bases between the germline ends. Germline assignment: CDR1 KGHSH and CDR2 LQKENI. The CDR3 covers 16 residues.

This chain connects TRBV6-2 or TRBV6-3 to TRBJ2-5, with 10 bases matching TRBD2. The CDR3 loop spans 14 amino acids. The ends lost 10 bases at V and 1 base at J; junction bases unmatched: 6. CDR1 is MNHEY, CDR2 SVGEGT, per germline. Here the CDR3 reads CAISRTSGQETQYF. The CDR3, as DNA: TGTGCCATTTCAAGGACTAGCGGCCAAGAGACCCAGTACTTC.

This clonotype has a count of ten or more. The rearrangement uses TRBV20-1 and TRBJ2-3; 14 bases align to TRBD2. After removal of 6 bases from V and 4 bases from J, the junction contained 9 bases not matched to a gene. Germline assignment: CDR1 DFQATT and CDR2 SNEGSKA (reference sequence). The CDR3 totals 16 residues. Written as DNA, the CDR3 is TGCAGTGCCGCGACCGGACTAGCGGGAGGCGCAGATACGCAGTATTTT. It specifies CSAATGLAGGADTQYF.

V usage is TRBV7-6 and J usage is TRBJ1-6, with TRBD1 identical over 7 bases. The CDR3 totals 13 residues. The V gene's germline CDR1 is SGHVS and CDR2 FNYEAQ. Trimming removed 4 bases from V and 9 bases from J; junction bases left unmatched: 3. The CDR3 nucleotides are TGTGCCAGCAGCTCGGGACAGCTTTCACCCCTCCACTTT. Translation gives CASSSGQLSPLHF.

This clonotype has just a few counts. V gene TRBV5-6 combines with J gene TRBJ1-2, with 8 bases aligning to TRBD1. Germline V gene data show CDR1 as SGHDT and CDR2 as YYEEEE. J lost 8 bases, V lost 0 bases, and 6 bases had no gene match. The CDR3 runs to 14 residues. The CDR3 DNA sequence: TGTGCCAGCAGCTTGGGGGACAGGTCTCACGGCTACACCTTC. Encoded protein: CASSLGDRSHGYTF. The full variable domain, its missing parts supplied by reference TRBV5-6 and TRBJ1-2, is DAGVTQSPTHLIKTRGQQVTLRCSPKSGHDTVSWYQQALGQGPQFIFQYYEEEERQRGNFPDRFSGHQFPNYSSELNVNALLLGDSALYLCASSLGDRSHGYTFGSGTRLTVV.

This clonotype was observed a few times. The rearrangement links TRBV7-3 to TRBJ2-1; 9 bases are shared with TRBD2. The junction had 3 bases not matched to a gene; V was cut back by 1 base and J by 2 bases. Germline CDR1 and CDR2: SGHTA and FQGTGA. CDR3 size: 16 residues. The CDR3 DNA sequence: TGTGCCAGCAGCTTAAGTTCTAGCGGGGCCTACAATGAGCAGTTCTTC. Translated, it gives CASSLSSSGAYNEQFF.

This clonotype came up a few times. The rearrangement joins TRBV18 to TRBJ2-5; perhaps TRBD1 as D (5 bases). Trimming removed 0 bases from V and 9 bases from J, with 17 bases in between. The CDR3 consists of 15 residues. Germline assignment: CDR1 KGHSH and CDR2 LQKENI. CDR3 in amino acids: CASSPPGPAATSQYF. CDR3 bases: TGTGCCAGCTCACCACCGGGGCCCGCGGCTACCTCCCAGTACTTC.

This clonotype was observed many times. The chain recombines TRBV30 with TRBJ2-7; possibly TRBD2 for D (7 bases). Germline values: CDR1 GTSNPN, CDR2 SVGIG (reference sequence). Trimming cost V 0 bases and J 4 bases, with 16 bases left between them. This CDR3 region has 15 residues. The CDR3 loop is CAWSVRPGGAYEQYF. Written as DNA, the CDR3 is TGTGCCTGGAGTGTAAGACCGGGGGGCGCATACGAGCAGTACTTC. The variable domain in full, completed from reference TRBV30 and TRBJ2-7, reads SQTIHQWPATLVQPVGSPLSLECTVEGTSNPNLYWYRQAAGRGLQLLFYSVGIGQISSEVPQNLSASRPQDRQFILSSKKLLLSDSGFYLCAWSVRPGGAYEQYFGPGTRLTVT.